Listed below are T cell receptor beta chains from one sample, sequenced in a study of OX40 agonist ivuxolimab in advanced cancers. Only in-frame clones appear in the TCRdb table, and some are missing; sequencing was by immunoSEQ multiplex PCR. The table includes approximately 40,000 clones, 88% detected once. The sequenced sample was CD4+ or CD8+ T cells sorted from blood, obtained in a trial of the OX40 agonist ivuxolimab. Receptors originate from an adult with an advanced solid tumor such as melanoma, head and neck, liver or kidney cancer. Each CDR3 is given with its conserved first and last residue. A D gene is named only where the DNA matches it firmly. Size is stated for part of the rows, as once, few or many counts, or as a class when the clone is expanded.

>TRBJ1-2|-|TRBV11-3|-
CASSSSPILLYGYTF
TGTGCCAGCAGCTCCAGTCCGATCCTCCTCTATGGCTACACCTTC
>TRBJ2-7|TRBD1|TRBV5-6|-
CASSHGQGVSYEQYF
TGTGCCAGCAGCCATGGACAGGGGGTGTCCTACGAGCAGTACTTC
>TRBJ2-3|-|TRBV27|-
CASSSSLIYTQYF
TGTGCCAGCAGTTCCAGCCTCATTTATACGCAGTATTTT
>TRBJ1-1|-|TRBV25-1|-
CASSEGLAEAFF
TGTGCCAGCAGTGAAGGTTTGGCTGAAGCTTTCTTT
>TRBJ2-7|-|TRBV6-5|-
CASSYGWEQYF
TGTGCCAGCAGTTACGGTTGGGAGCAGTACTTC
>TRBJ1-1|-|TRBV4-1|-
CASSQDTRYPEAFF
TGCGCCAGCAGCCAAGATACCAGGTACCCTGAAGCTTTCTTT
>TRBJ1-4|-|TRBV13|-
CASSAWRGNEKLFF
TGTGCCAGCAGCGCCTGGAGGGGTAATGAAAAACTGTTTTTT
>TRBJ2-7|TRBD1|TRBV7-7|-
CASSPGQGPSYEQYF
TGTGCTAGCAGCCCTGGACAGGGGCCGTCCTACGAGCAGTACTTC
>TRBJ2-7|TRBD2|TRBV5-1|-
CASSLWELAGGTDPYEQYF
TGCGCCAGCAGTTTATGGGAACTAGCGGGGGGCACAGATCCCTACGAGCAGTACTTC
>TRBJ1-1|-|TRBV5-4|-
CASSTRGGTEAFF
TGTGCCAGCAGCACGCGTGGGGGCACTGAAGCTTTCTTT
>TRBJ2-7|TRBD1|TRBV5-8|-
CASSRQGARNEQYF
TGTGCCAGCAGCAGACAGGGGGCAAGAAACGAGCAGTACTTC
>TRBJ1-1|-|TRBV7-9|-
CASNPSRGGVNTEAFF
TGTGCCAGCAACCCGTCCCGGGGGGGGGTGAACACTGAAGCTTTCTTT
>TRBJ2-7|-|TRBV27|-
CASSFGTSYEQYF
TGTGCCAGCAGTTTCGGCACCTCCTACGAGCAGTACTTC
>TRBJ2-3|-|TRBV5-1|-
CASSPYRDTDTQYF
TGCGCCAGCAGCCCTTACAGGGACACAGATACGCAGTATTTT
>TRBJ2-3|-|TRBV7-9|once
CASSLEEAGMHTQYF
TGTGCCAGCAGCTTAGAAGAGGCAGGGATGCATACGCAGTATTTT
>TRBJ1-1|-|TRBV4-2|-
CASSQGTTRGLNTEAFF
TGTGCCAGCAGCCAAGGGACCACCAGAGGCTTGAACACTGAAGCTTTCTTT
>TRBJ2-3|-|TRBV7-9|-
CASSAPGTVGADTQYF
TGTGCCAGCAGCGCGCCGGGTACGGTAGGGGCAGATACGCAGTATTTT
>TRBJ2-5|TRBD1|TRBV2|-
CASSRGQTPQETQYF
TGTGCCAGCAGCCGGGGACAGACCCCACAAGAGACCCAGTACTTC
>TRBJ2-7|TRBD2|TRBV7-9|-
CASSFPPRLALSYEQYF
TGTGCCAGCAGCTTTCCCCCTCGACTAGCGCTTTCCTACGAGCAGTACTTC
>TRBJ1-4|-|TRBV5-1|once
CASSRGASEKLFF
TGCGCCAGCAGCCGAGGGGCGAGTGAAAAACTGTTTTTT
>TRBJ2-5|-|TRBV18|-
CASSPLTAQETQYF
TGTGCCAGCTCACCACTAACAGCTCAAGAGACCCAGTACTTC
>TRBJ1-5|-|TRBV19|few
CASSLDRFNQPQHF
TGTGCCAGTAGCCTTGACAGGTTCAATCAGCCCCAGCATTTT
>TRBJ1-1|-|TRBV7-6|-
CASSLGMNTEAFF
TGTGCCAGCAGCTTAGGAATGAACACTGAAGCTTTCTTT
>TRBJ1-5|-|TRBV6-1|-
CASSRGSNQPQHF
TGTGCCAGCAGCAGGGGAAGCAATCAGCCCCAGCATTTT
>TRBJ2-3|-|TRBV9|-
CASSVEGNRGTDTQYF
TGTGCCAGCAGCGTAGAAGGGAACAGGGGCACAGATACGCAGTATTTT
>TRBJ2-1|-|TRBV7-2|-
CASSSLRASNEQFF
TGTGCCAGCAGCTCCCTGCGGGCTTCCAATGAGCAGTTCTTC
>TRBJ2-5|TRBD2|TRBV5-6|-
CASSLWGRVTQYF
TGTGCCAGCAGCTTGTGGGGGAGGGTGACCCAGTACTTC
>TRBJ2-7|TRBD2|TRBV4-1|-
CASSPVGRGDEQYF
TGCGCCAGCAGCCCCGTTGGGCGGGGGGACGAGCAGTACTTC
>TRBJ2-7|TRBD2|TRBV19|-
CASKITGGAYEQYF
TGTGCCAGTAAAATAACGGGGGGGGCCTACGAGCAGTACTTC
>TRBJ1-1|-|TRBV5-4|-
CASSFGLVLNTEAFF
TGTGCCAGCAGCTTCGGTTTGGTTCTGAACACTGAAGCTTTCTTT
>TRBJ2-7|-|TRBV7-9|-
CASSFGGLSYEQYF
TGTGCCAGCAGCTTTGGGGGCCTCTCCTACGAGCAGTACTTC